A selection of T cell receptor beta chains follows, all from one sample in a study of HIV-infected patients and healthy controls. TCRdb called the 5' RACE reads again in MiXCR, with one record for every CDR3 protein. The sample lists some 7,600 distinct CDR3 sequences, 9% to 10% seen once, with less than 25% in the top ten. The sequenced sample was blood, obtained before antiretroviral therapy. Source of these receptors: an adult with HIV infection. Each CDR3 is given with its conserved first and last residue. D genes are given only for firm matches. Only part of the rows carry a size: once, few, many, or a class if the clone is expanded.

J: TRBJ2-5; V: TRBV10-3; D: NA; size: many; DNA: TGTGCCATCAGCCCGGTCGACCAAGAGACCCAGTACTTC; CDR3: CAISPVDQETQYF
J: TRBJ1-1; V: TRBV6-5; D: NA; size: few; DNA: TGTGCCAGCAGTACAGGGAACACTGAAGCTTTCTTT; CDR3: CASSTGNTEAFF
J: TRBJ2-5; V: TRBV9; D: NA; size: many; DNA: TGTGCCAGCAGCCTTTCCCCCAACCCAGAGACCCAGTACTTC; CDR3: CASSLSPNPETQYF
J: TRBJ2-5; V: TRBV19; D: TRBD1; size: NA; DNA: TGTGCCAGTAGTACAGACAGGGTGAGTGAAGAGACCCAGTACTTC; CDR3: CASSTDRVSEETQYF
J: TRBJ2-7; V: TRBV6-6; D: NA; size: large; DNA: TGTGCCAGCGTGACAGGAGCCGGGACACCCGCCTACGAGCAGTACTTC; CDR3: CASVTGAGTPAYEQYF
J: TRBJ1-2; V: TRBV20-1; D: NA; size: many; DNA: TGCAGTGCTAGGGGATCTTCTTACTATGGCTACACCTTC; CDR3: CSARGSSYYGYTF
J: TRBJ2-7; V: TRBV24-1; D: NA; size: NA; DNA: TGTGCCACGCAGGGAGTTGACTCCTACGAGCAGTACTTC; CDR3: CATQGVDSYEQYF
J: TRBJ2-2; V: TRBV5-1; D: NA; size: NA; DNA: TGCGCCAGCAGCTTGTTTGACAGAAGGACCGGGGAGCTGTTTTTT; CDR3: CASSLFDRRTGELFF
J: TRBJ2-3; V: TRBV6-1; D: NA; size: few; DNA: TGTGCCAGCAGAGTCACAGATACGCAGTATTTT; CDR3: CASRVTDTQYF
J: TRBJ2-7; V: TRBV7-2; D: TRBD1; size: NA; DNA: TGTGCCAGCAGCCCTAGCACAGGGGGTTTCTACGAGCAGTACTTC; CDR3: CASSPSTGGFYEQYF
J: TRBJ2-1; V: TRBV6-1; D: TRBD2; size: medium-sized; DNA: TGTGCCAGCAGTCAGTTCCCGGGGACTAGCCCGGTCGATGAGCAGTTCTTC; CDR3: CASSQFPGTSPVDEQFF
J: TRBJ2-3; V: TRBV7-6; D: NA; size: many; DNA: TGTGCCAGCAGCTTACCGCCCCACGGGGCAGATACGCAGTATTTT; CDR3: CASSLPPHGADTQYF
J: TRBJ1-2; V: TRBV5-1; D: NA; size: many; DNA: TGCGCCAGCAGCTTGGACACCAGGGCTGATGGCTACACCTTC; CDR3: CASSLDTRADGYTF
J: TRBJ2-5; V: TRBV12-3/TRBV12-4; D: NA; size: many; DNA: TGTGCCAGCAGTTCGTCGAACGTTTACCAAGAGACCCAGTACTTC; CDR3: CASSSSNVYQETQYF
J: TRBJ2-1; V: TRBV12-3/TRBV12-4; D: TRBD2; size: many; DNA: TGTGCCAGCAGTTTCCCCCCTAGCGGGAATTCGAATGAGCAGTTCTTC; CDR3: CASSFPPSGNSNEQFF
J: TRBJ1-5; V: TRBV7-9; D: TRBD1; size: many; DNA: TGTGCCAGCAGCCCAGGGGGGCAGCAGCCCCAGCATTTT; CDR3: CASSPGGQQPQHF
J: TRBJ1-4; V: TRBV6-6; D: NA; size: many; DNA: TGTGCCAGCAGTTTGTTGGCCCATGAAAAACTGTTTTTT; CDR3: CASSLLAHEKLFF
J: TRBJ2-7; V: TRBV6-2/TRBV6-3; D: NA; size: many; DNA: TGTGCCAGCAGTTACTCGTGGGGCCGCTACGAGCAGTACTTC; CDR3: CASSYSWGRYEQYF
J: TRBJ2-5; V: TRBV7-6; D: TRBD1; size: medium-sized; DNA: TGTGCCAGCAGCTTAGCCCCTAGGACAGGGCAGGAGACCCAGTACTTC; CDR3: CASSLAPRTGQETQYF
J: TRBJ1-2; V: TRBV19; D: NA; size: medium-sized; DNA: TGTGCCAGTACTCCTCAGACAGCATTTTATGGCTACACCTTC; CDR3: CASTPQTAFYGYTF
J: TRBJ2-1; V: TRBV7-9; D: TRBD2; size: NA; DNA: TGTGCCAGCAGCCGGACTAGCGGGAGAGACAGAAATGAGCAGTTCTTC; CDR3: CASSRTSGRDRNEQFF
J: TRBJ1-5; V: TRBV20-1; D: NA; size: few; DNA: TGCAGTGCTAGAAGGGCTGATGATCAGCCCCAGCATTTT; CDR3: CSARRADDQPQHF
J: TRBJ2-3; V: TRBV7-9; D: NA; size: many; DNA: TGTGCCAGCAGCTTAGCACGGGCCCCGGGGGATACGCAGTATTTT; CDR3: CASSLARAPGDTQYF
J: TRBJ2-7; V: TRBV7-8; D: NA; size: NA; DNA: TGTGCCAGCAGCTCCGCGAAAATCCACGAGCAGTACTTC; CDR3: CASSSAKIHEQYF
J: TRBJ1-5; V: TRBV7-2; D: TRBD1; size: medium-sized; DNA: TGTGCCAGCAGCCAGCGGCACAGGGGGTTCTATAGCAATCAGCCCCAGCATTTT; CDR3: CASSQRHRGFYSNQPQHF
J: TRBJ2-5; V: TRBV5-1; D: TRBD2; size: medium-sized; DNA: TGCGCCAGCAGCTTGGCCGGGGGGTATCAAGAGACCCAGTACTTC; CDR3: CASSLAGGYQETQYF
J: TRBJ2-6; V: TRBV4-3; D: NA; size: medium-sized; DNA: TGCGCCAGCAGCCAACCGTCTGGGGCCAACGTCCTGACTTTC; CDR3: CASSQPSGANVLTF
J: TRBJ2-4; V: TRBV19; D: NA; size: few; DNA: TGTGCCAGTAGTATAGTGGCCGGGGCCCTAAACATTCAGTACTTC; CDR3: CASSIVAGALNIQYF
J: TRBJ2-3; V: TRBV6-2/TRBV6-3; D: TRBD1; size: few; DNA: TGTGCCAGCAGCCTTTTTCGGGACAGGGGATCGGATACGCAGTATTTT; CDR3: CASSLFRDRGSDTQYF
J: TRBJ1-5; V: TRBV6-1; D: NA; size: many; DNA: TGTGCCAGCAGCGTAGATCCGAATCAGCCCCAGCATTTT; CDR3: CASSVDPNQPQHF
J: TRBJ1-2; V: TRBV2; D: TRBD1; size: many; DNA: TGTGCCAGCAGTTACAGGGGCTGGGACTATGGCTACACCTTC; CDR3: CASSYRGWDYGYTF
J: TRBJ2-1; V: TRBV6-1; D: TRBD2; size: NA; DNA: TGTGCCAGCAGTGATCGGACTAGCGGGTCAATAGGTTACAATGAGCAGTTCTTC; CDR3: CASSDRTSGSIGYNEQFF
J: TRBJ1-6; V: TRBV12-3/TRBV12-4; D: NA; size: many; DNA: TGTGCCAGCAGTACCGGGACACCTGTTTTCCCCCTCCACTTT; CDR3: CASSTGTPVFPLHF
J: TRBJ2-5; V: TRBV7-2; D: NA; size: few; DNA: TGTGCCAGCAGCTTGGGGGTGGGGGTTCGAGAGACCCAGTACTTC; CDR3: CASSLGVGVRETQYF
J: TRBJ1-5; V: TRBV19; D: NA; size: NA; DNA: TGTGCCAGTAGTATGGGTGCTTATAGCAATCAGCCCCAGCATTTT; CDR3: CASSMGAYSNQPQHF
J: TRBJ1-1; V: TRBV4-3; D: NA; size: few; DNA: TGCGCCAGCAGCCTCGACCCGAACACTGAAGCTTTCTTT; CDR3: CASSLDPNTEAFF
J: TRBJ1-5; V: TRBV12-3/TRBV12-4; D: NA; size: NA; DNA: TGTGCCAGCAGTCCCCGAGGGGGGGCGAATCAGCCCCAGCATTTT; CDR3: CASSPRGGANQPQHF
J: TRBJ2-7; V: TRBV4-1; D: TRBD1; size: few; DNA: TGCGCCAGCAGCCTCCGGGACAGGGGATCCTACGAGCAGTACTTC; CDR3: CASSLRDRGSYEQYF
J: TRBJ2-2; V: TRBV12-3/TRBV12-4; D: NA; size: many; DNA: TGTGCCAGCACCTGGACAGCGAACACCGGGGAGCTGTTTTTT; CDR3: CASTWTANTGELFF
J: TRBJ2-5; V: TRBV29-1; D: NA; size: many; DNA: TGCAGCGTTGACATCTTAGAGACCCAGTACTTC; CDR3: CSVDILETQYF
J: TRBJ2-3; V: TRBV13; D: TRBD2; size: many; DNA: TGTGCCAGCAGCTCGGGACCGGGACTAGCGGTCACAGATACGCAGTATTTT; CDR3: CASSSGPGLAVTDTQYF
J: TRBJ1-1; V: TRBV4-1; D: TRBD1; size: medium-sized; DNA: TGCGCCAGCAGCCAAACCCCTGGGACAGGGGTGACTGAAGCTTTCTTT; CDR3: CASSQTPGTGVTEAFF
J: TRBJ2-6; V: TRBV20-1; D: TRBD1; size: many; DNA: TGCAGTGCTAGAGACCTGAAAGGGGGACAGATACCCTCTGGGGCCAACGTCCTGACTTTC; CDR3: CSARDLKGGQIPSGANVLTF